The 14 T cell receptor beta chains below come from one sample, sequenced in a study of blood T cell repertoires in COVID-19. Assay used: immunoSEQ multiplex PCR; TCRdb lists only in-frame clones, some missing. Of about 260,000 clones in the sample, about 87% were seen once. The specimen was peripheral blood. Every receptor here comes from a woman between 50 and 59 years old with acute or convalescent COVID-19.

The chain has TRBV9 and TRBJ2-7; possibly TRBD1 for D (6 bases). CDR3 length: 13 residues. CDR1 and CDR2 (germline): SGDLS, YYNGEE. Between the trimmed V and J ends, which lost 4 bases and 4 bases, there was a span of 12 bases. CDR3 in DNA: TGTGCCAGCAGCCCCCACAGGGAATACGAGCAGTACTTC. Translated, it gives CASSPHREYEQYF.

This clone has only a few counts. The chain couples TRBV4-1 to TRBJ1-2, with D perhaps TRBD1 (6 bases). Germline V gene sequence: CDR1 MGHRA, CDR2 YSYEKL. V lost 0 bases to trimming and J lost 8 bases, with 16 bases between them. This CDR3 comprises 15 residues. Here the CDR3 DNA reads TGCGCCAGCAGCCAAGATGTAGCGGGGGGCGGGGGCTACACCTTC. It codes for CASSQDVAGGGGYTF.

For this clone: The identical CDR3 is also encoded by other nucleotide sequences in the sample. The chain is built from TRBV7-2 and TRBJ2-7, with 12 bases lining up with TRBD2. The germline CDR1 and CDR2 sequences are SGHTA and FQGNSA. V was pared by 1 base and J by 3 bases, with 1 base of the junction left unmatched. The CDR3 is made up of 15 amino acids. CDR3: CASSLGLAGVYEQYF. CDR3 in DNA: TGTGCCAGCAGCTTAGGACTAGCGGGAGTCTACGAGCAGTACTTC.

The V and J genes are TRBV2 and TRBJ1-6; TRBD1 matches 8 bases. The CDR3 has 15 residues. Germline V gives CDR1 SNHLY, CDR2 FYNNEI. V gave up 3 bases and J gave up 12 bases; unmatched junction bases: 10. This CDR3 reads CASSEYDRGFVPLHF. CDR3 DNA: TGTGCCAGCAGTGAGTACGACAGGGGATTCGTACCCCTCCACTTT. The full variable domain, with the rest looked up from reference TRBV2 and TRBJ1-6, is EPEVTQTPSHQVTQMGQEVILRCVPISNHLYFYWYRQILGQKVEFLVSFYNNEISEKSEIFDDQFSVERPDGSNFTLKIRSTKLEDSAMYFCASSEYDRGFVPLHFGNGTRLTVT.

The genes are TRBV6-1 and TRBJ1-2; 10 bases align to TRBD1. CDR1 and CDR2 from the germline V gene are MNHNS and SASEGT. This CDR3 spans 16 amino acids. V lost 4 bases to trimming and J lost 4 bases; unmatched junction nucleotides: 9. DNA for the CDR3: TGTGCCAGCAGTGGCCTGACAGGGGGCGATGGCTATGGCTACACCTTC. Its protein product is CASSGLTGGDGYGYTF.

The V call is TRBV7-9, the J call TRBJ1-2; 8 bases line up with TRBD1. The V segment lost 5 bases and the J segment 3 bases; nucleotides outside the gene matches: 11. Germline assignment: CDR1 SEHNR and CDR2 FQNEAQ (reference sequence). CDR3 length: 16 residues. The CDR3 DNA reads as TGTGCCAGCAGCCATGCTGCCATGACAGGGGACTATGGCTACACCTTC. This sequence encodes CASSHAAMTGDYGYTF.

The chain employs TRBV4-2 and TRBJ2-7, with 11 bases lining up with TRBD2. Germline CDR1 LGHNA, CDR2 YNFKEQ. This CDR3 spans 18 amino acids. V dropped 1 base and J dropped 3; count of bases not matched to a gene: 11. CDR3 in DNA: TGTGCCAGCAGCCAAGTGAATAAACTAGCGGGAGAGTACTACGAGCAGTACTTC. It is translated as CASSQVNKLAGEYYEQYF.

This chain joins TRBV24-1 and TRBJ2-3; TRBD2 aligns across 10 bases. CDR3 length: 15 amino acids. The germline V gene has CDR1 KGHDR and CDR2 SFDVKD. V shed 7 bases and J 2 bases; nucleotides not matched to a gene: 5. As DNA, the CDR3 is TGTGCCACCAGACAGCGGGAGGGAATCACAGATACGCAGTATTTT. Translating gives CATRQREGITDTQYF.

The CDR3 region has the DNA TGTGCCTGGAGTGTACTGGGAGGGCAAGAGACCCAGTACTTC. It translates to CAWSVLGGQETQYF. The chain is built from TRBV30 and TRBJ2-5; 7 bases agree with TRBD2. The CDR3 length is 14 residues. V was pared by 0 bases and J by 2 bases, with 3 bases of the junction left unmatched. Germline V gene data show CDR1 as GTSNPN and CDR2 as SVGIG (reference sequence).

The genes are TRBV5-5 and TRBJ2-7; 7 bases are shared with TRBD2. The junction had 6 bases not matched to a gene; V was cut back by 0 bases and J by 0 bases. The CDR3 extends over 16 amino acids. Per germline, CDR1 SGHKS and CDR2 YYEKEE (reference sequence). The CDR3 nucleotides read TGTGCCAGCAGCTTGGCCCCTAGCGGAAGCTCCTACGAGCAGTACTTC. This sequence encodes CASSLAPSGSSYEQYF.

This sequence joins TRBV2 and TRBJ1-2, with TRBD1 identical over 8 bases. CDR3 length: 15 residues. V was clipped by 6 bases and J by 3 bases; unmatched bases: 9. From germline, CDR1 is SNHLY and CDR2 FYNNEI. The CDR3 is CASSHRTGRDYGYTF. The CDR3 DNA sequence: TGTGCCAGCAGCCACCGGACAGGGAGAGACTATGGCTACACCTTC.

The chain links TRBV28 to TRBJ1-2; 9 bases line up with TRBD1. There are 14 residues in the CDR3. In germline, CDR1 is MDHEN, CDR2 SYDVKM. V lost 7 bases, J lost 4 bases, and 7 bases stayed unmatched. This CDR3 is CASTPGQGTYGYTF. CDR3 DNA: TGTGCCAGCACCCCGGGACAGGGAACCTATGGCTACACCTTC.

The chain links TRBV19 to TRBJ2-2; a possible D gene is TRBD1 (5 bases). V dropped 8 bases and J dropped 5 bases, with 15 bases sitting between them. This CDR3 region has 14 residues. Germline values: CDR1 LNHDA, CDR2 SQIVND (reference sequence). In nucleotides, the CDR3 is TGTGCCAGTCTGGGGCTAGGACATACCGGGGAGCTGTTTTTT. Its translation is CASLGLGHTGELFF.

A remark on this clone: The same CDR3 also results from other DNA sequences found in this sample. The chain employs TRBV6-5 and TRBJ1-2, with D unclear. The germline V gene has CDR1 MNHEY and CDR2 SVGAGI. The V and J ends lost 3 bases and 3 bases respectively, with 8 bases between them. The CDR3 runs 13 residues. CDR3 in DNA: TGTGCCAGCAGTTATAGATCCCACTATGGCTACACCTTC. It translates to CASSYRSHYGYTF.